Listed below are T cell receptor beta chains from one sample, sequenced in a study of OX40 agonist ivuxolimab in advanced cancers. Sequencing was performed with immunoSEQ multiplex PCR; in TCRdb, only in-frame clones are kept and a portion is missing. Found here are about 75,000 clones, about 92% of them singletons; the top ten hold about 0.4%. Here the sequenced sample was CD4+ or CD8+ T cells sorted from blood, taken in a trial of the OX40 agonist ivuxolimab. The receptors here all came from an adult with an advanced solid tumor such as melanoma, head and neck, liver or kidney cancer. Each CDR3 is given with its conserved first and last residue. D genes are given only for firm matches. Clone size is stated in some rows and not others, as once, few, many or a class when expanded.

v_gene: TRBV5-1; j_gene: TRBJ2-7; abundance: NA; d_gene: NA; CDR3aa: CASSSIGSSYEQYF; CDR3nt: TGCGCCAGCAGCTCGATCGGGAGCTCCTACGAGCAGTACTTC
v_gene: TRBV12-1; j_gene: TRBJ1-1; abundance: once; d_gene: NA; CDR3aa: CASSLDRRNCTEAFF; CDR3nt: TGTGCCAGCAGCTTGGACAGGAGAAATTGCACTGAAGCTTTCTTT
v_gene: TRBV5-1; j_gene: TRBJ2-3; abundance: NA; d_gene: TRBD2; CDR3aa: CASSSGLAGSTDTQYF; CDR3nt: TGCGCCAGCAGCTCGGGACTAGCGGGGAGCACAGATACGCAGTATTTT
v_gene: TRBV5-1; j_gene: TRBJ1-2; abundance: NA; d_gene: NA; CDR3aa: CASSLLGSNYGYTF; CDR3nt: TGCGCCAGCAGCTTGTTAGGGTCTAACTATGGCTACACCTTC
v_gene: TRBV9; j_gene: TRBJ2-5; abundance: NA; d_gene: NA; CDR3aa: CASSTTLQDQETQYF; CDR3nt: TGTGCCAGCAGCACCACCCTACAGGACCAAGAGACCCAGTACTTC
v_gene: TRBV5-1; j_gene: TRBJ2-7; abundance: NA; d_gene: NA; CDR3aa: CASSSDSPYEQYF; CDR3nt: TGCGCCAGCAGCTCAGACAGTCCCTACGAGCAGTACTTC
v_gene: TRBV9; j_gene: TRBJ1-2; abundance: NA; d_gene: NA; CDR3aa: CASSTNYGYTF; CDR3nt: TGTGCCAGCAGCACCAACTATGGCTACACCTTC
v_gene: TRBV11-2; j_gene: TRBJ2-1; abundance: NA; d_gene: TRBD2; CDR3aa: CASSLDLGGVFF; CDR3nt: TGTGCCAGCAGCTTAGATCTGGGGGGGGTGTTCTTC
v_gene: TRBV25-1; j_gene: TRBJ2-5; abundance: NA; d_gene: TRBD2; CDR3aa: CASSELVLAGTNQETQYF; CDR3nt: TGTGCCAGCAGTGAATTGGTCCTAGCGGGAACCAATCAAGAGACCCAGTACTTC
v_gene: TRBV7-9; j_gene: TRBJ2-7; abundance: NA; d_gene: TRBD2; CDR3aa: CASSQLGGSYEQYF; CDR3nt: TGTGCCAGCAGCCAACTGGGGGGGTCGTACGAGCAGTACTTC
v_gene: TRBV7-2; j_gene: TRBJ2-1; abundance: NA; d_gene: TRBD1; CDR3aa: CASSRQGINNEQFF; CDR3nt: TGTGCCAGCAGTAGACAGGGGATCAACAATGAGCAGTTCTTC
v_gene: TRBV18; j_gene: TRBJ2-6; abundance: few; d_gene: TRBD1; CDR3aa: CASSRRQGDSGANVLTF; CDR3nt: TGTGCCAGCTCCAGACGGCAGGGGGACTCTGGGGCCAACGTCCTGACTTTC
v_gene: TRBV6-5; j_gene: TRBJ1-2; abundance: NA; d_gene: NA; CDR3aa: CASSHGQSGGYTF; CDR3nt: TGTGCCAGCAGTCACGGACAATCTGGTGGCTACACCTTC
v_gene: TRBV5-1; j_gene: TRBJ2-7; abundance: NA; d_gene: NA; CDR3aa: CASSLMREPSYEQYF; CDR3nt: TGCGCCAGCAGCTTGATGCGGGAACCCTCCTACGAGCAGTACTTC
v_gene: TRBV7-9; j_gene: TRBJ2-1; abundance: NA; d_gene: NA; CDR3aa: CASSFEPQVNEQFF; CDR3nt: TGTGCCAGCAGCTTCGAACCCCAGGTAAATGAGCAGTTCTTC
v_gene: TRBV27; j_gene: TRBJ1-5; abundance: NA; d_gene: NA; CDR3aa: CASSLGYSNQPQHF; CDR3nt: TGTGCCAGCAGTCTGGGGTACAGCAATCAGCCCCAGCATTTT
v_gene: TRBV18; j_gene: TRBJ1-2; abundance: NA; d_gene: NA; CDR3aa: CASSPVRGDGYTF; CDR3nt: TGTGCCAGCTCACCAGTACGCGGTGATGGCTACACCTTC
v_gene: TRBV30; j_gene: TRBJ2-5; abundance: NA; d_gene: TRBD2; CDR3aa: CAWAAAGVRSRTQYF; CDR3nt: TGTGCCTGGGCCGCCGCGGGAGTCCGCTCAAGGACCCAGTACTTC
v_gene: TRBV27; j_gene: TRBJ2-5; abundance: NA; d_gene: TRBD1; CDR3aa: CASSLSIRGSETQYF; CDR3nt: TGTGCCAGCAGTTTATCGATCAGGGGGTCAGAGACCCAGTACTTC
v_gene: TRBV18; j_gene: TRBJ1-5; abundance: NA; d_gene: NA; CDR3aa: CASSPTGKDQPQHF; CDR3nt: TGTGCCAGCTCACCAACAGGGAAAGATCAGCCCCAGCATTTT
v_gene: TRBV27; j_gene: TRBJ2-7; abundance: NA; d_gene: NA; CDR3aa: CASSSGGTGEQYF; CDR3nt: TGTGCCAGCAGCTCCGGAGGGACGGGCGAGCAGTACTTC
v_gene: TRBV11-1; j_gene: TRBJ2-2; abundance: NA; d_gene: NA; CDR3aa: CASSYRAFRTGELFF; CDR3nt: TGTGCCAGCAGCTACAGGGCGTTTAGGACCGGGGAGCTGTTTTTT
v_gene: TRBV19; j_gene: TRBJ1-5; abundance: NA; d_gene: TRBD1; CDR3aa: CASSIPDRVHQPQHF; CDR3nt: TGTGCCAGTAGTATACCCGACAGGGTCCATCAGCCCCAGCATTTT
v_gene: TRBV7-2; j_gene: TRBJ2-3; abundance: NA; d_gene: NA; CDR3aa: CASSFPILGDTQYF; CDR3nt: TGTGCCAGCAGCTTCCCCATCCTAGGGGATACGCAGTATTTT
v_gene: TRBV2; j_gene: TRBJ1-1; abundance: once; d_gene: NA; CDR3aa: CASGRDTEAFF; CDR3nt: TGTGCCAGCGGCAGGGATACTGAAGCTTTCTTT
v_gene: TRBV28; j_gene: TRBJ2-3; abundance: NA; d_gene: NA; CDR3aa: CASSSATSRSTDTQYF; CDR3nt: TGTGCCAGCAGTTCCGCGACATCCCGTAGCACAGATACGCAGTATTTT
v_gene: TRBV6-6; j_gene: TRBJ1-4; abundance: NA; d_gene: TRBD1; CDR3aa: CASKSGTGDQKLFF; CDR3nt: TGTGCCAGCAAATCCGGGACAGGGGACCAAAAACTGTTTTTT
v_gene: TRBV18; j_gene: TRBJ2-7; abundance: NA; d_gene: TRBD2; CDR3aa: CASSPLAGEPYEQYF; CDR3nt: TGTGCCAGCTCACCCCTAGCGGGGGAGCCCTACGAGCAGTACTTC
v_gene: TRBV2; j_gene: TRBJ2-2; abundance: NA; d_gene: NA; CDR3aa: CASSKGEMNTGELFF; CDR3nt: TGTGCCAGCAGTAAAGGGGAAATGAACACCGGGGAGCTGTTTTTT
v_gene: TRBV9; j_gene: TRBJ2-1; abundance: NA; d_gene: TRBD2; CDR3aa: CASSGTSVSPNEQFF; CDR3nt: TGTGCCAGCAGCGGGACTAGCGTATCCCCCAATGAGCAGTTCTTC
v_gene: TRBV9; j_gene: TRBJ2-7; abundance: once; d_gene: NA; CDR3aa: CASSPRQGFEQYF; CDR3nt: TGTGCCAGCAGCCCAAGGCAGGGATTCGAGCAGTACTTC
v_gene: TRBV6-5; j_gene: TRBJ2-1; abundance: NA; d_gene: TRBD2; CDR3aa: CATIPSGANYNEQFF; CDR3nt: TGTGCCACCATTCCTAGCGGGGCCAACTACAATGAGCAGTTCTTC
v_gene: TRBV18; j_gene: TRBJ1-1; abundance: NA; d_gene: NA; CDR3aa: CASSPGSMNTEAFF; CDR3nt: TGTGCCAGCTCACCGGGTTCCATGAACACTGAAGCTTTCTTT
v_gene: TRBV5-1; j_gene: TRBJ2-5; abundance: NA; d_gene: NA; CDR3aa: CASSLFGLQETQYF; CDR3nt: TGCGCCAGCAGCTTATTCGGACTGCAAGAGACCCAGTACTTC
v_gene: TRBV5-1; j_gene: TRBJ1-3; abundance: NA; d_gene: NA; CDR3aa: CASSGGDSGNTIYF; CDR3nt: TGCGCCAGCAGCGGGGGAGACTCTGGAAACACCATATATTTT
v_gene: TRBV11-2; j_gene: TRBJ2-7; abundance: NA; d_gene: TRBD2; CDR3aa: CASSLVDGGAYEQYF; CDR3nt: TGTGCCAGCAGCTTAGTTGACGGGGGGGCCTACGAGCAGTACTTC
v_gene: TRBV7-2; j_gene: TRBJ2-1; abundance: NA; d_gene: NA; CDR3aa: CASSLAGSSYNEQFF; CDR3nt: TGTGCCAGCAGCTTAGCGGGCAGCTCCTACAATGAGCAGTTCTTC
v_gene: TRBV5-1; j_gene: TRBJ1-2; abundance: NA; d_gene: TRBD1; CDR3aa: CASRGTGFYGYTF; CDR3nt: TGCGCCAGCAGAGGGACAGGATTCTATGGCTACACCTTC
v_gene: TRBV5-1; j_gene: TRBJ2-3; abundance: NA; d_gene: TRBD2; CDR3aa: CASSPVAGGPDTQYF; CDR3nt: TGCGCCAGCAGCCCTGTAGCGGGAGGGCCAGATACGCAGTATTTT
v_gene: TRBV5-1; j_gene: TRBJ2-2; abundance: few; d_gene: TRBD2; CDR3aa: CASSLAGGVTGELFF; CDR3nt: TGCGCCAGCAGCTTAGCGGGGGGAGTCACCGGGGAGCTGTTTTTT
v_gene: TRBV9; j_gene: TRBJ1-2; abundance: NA; d_gene: TRBD1; CDR3aa: CASSKTGANDYGYTF; CDR3nt: TGTGCCAGCAGCAAAACAGGGGCAAACGACTATGGCTACACCTTC
v_gene: TRBV2; j_gene: TRBJ2-2; abundance: once; d_gene: NA; CDR3aa: CASSPRNNRGELFF; CDR3nt: TGTGCCAGCAGCCCCAGAAATAACAGGGGGGAGCTGTTTTTT
v_gene: TRBV7-2; j_gene: TRBJ1-2; abundance: NA; d_gene: NA; CDR3aa: CASSLQGTGYTF; CDR3nt: TGTGCCAGCAGCCTTCAGGGGACCGGCTACACCTTC
v_gene: TRBV4-2; j_gene: TRBJ2-5; abundance: NA; d_gene: NA; CDR3aa: CASRDNQETQYF; CDR3nt: TGTGCCAGCAGGGACAACCAAGAGACCCAGTACTTC
v_gene: TRBV9; j_gene: TRBJ2-5; abundance: NA; d_gene: NA; CDR3aa: CASSVGTRNQETQYF; CDR3nt: TGTGCCAGCAGCGTAGGGACACGAAACCAAGAGACCCAGTACTTC
v_gene: TRBV18; j_gene: TRBJ1-5; abundance: NA; d_gene: NA; CDR3aa: CASSQLNDQPQHF; CDR3nt: TGTGCCAGCTCACAACTTAACGATCAGCCCCAGCATTTT
v_gene: TRBV28; j_gene: TRBJ1-4; abundance: NA; d_gene: NA; CDR3aa: CASSSKAPKEEKLFF; CDR3nt: TGTGCCAGCAGTTCCAAAGCCCCTAAGGAGGAAAAACTGTTTTTT